This T cell receptor (beta chain) was captured in a study of regulatory T cells in long-lasting Graves disease. The TCR beta library used iRepertoire HTBI primers with Arm-PCR amplification of CDR3. A single record per CDR3 protein comes from TCRdb applying MiXCR to the multiplex PCR reads. Of approximately 690,000 distinct CDR3 sequences listed, approximately 29% are singletons. The CDR3 is 13 amino acids. Trimming cost V 6 bases and J 4 bases, with 16 bases left between them. Germline V gene sequence: CDR1 SQVTM, CDR2 ANQGSEA. The time point here: persistent/refractory GD, antithyroid drugs over 5 years with positive TRAb. Scientists built the TCR library using RNA that was extracted from PBMCs.

The sequenced sample was peripheral blood mononuclear cells (PBMCs), obtained when the disease was refractory, from a patient treated with antithyroid drugs. This chain links TRBV29-1 with TRBJ2-7, with D tentatively TRBD2 (7 bases). This clonotype originated in a female donor with Graves disease. Here the CDR3 reads CSVFTGRGYEQYF. The CDR3 DNA is TGCAGCGTGTTTACAGGGAGGGGTTACGAGCAGTACTTC.